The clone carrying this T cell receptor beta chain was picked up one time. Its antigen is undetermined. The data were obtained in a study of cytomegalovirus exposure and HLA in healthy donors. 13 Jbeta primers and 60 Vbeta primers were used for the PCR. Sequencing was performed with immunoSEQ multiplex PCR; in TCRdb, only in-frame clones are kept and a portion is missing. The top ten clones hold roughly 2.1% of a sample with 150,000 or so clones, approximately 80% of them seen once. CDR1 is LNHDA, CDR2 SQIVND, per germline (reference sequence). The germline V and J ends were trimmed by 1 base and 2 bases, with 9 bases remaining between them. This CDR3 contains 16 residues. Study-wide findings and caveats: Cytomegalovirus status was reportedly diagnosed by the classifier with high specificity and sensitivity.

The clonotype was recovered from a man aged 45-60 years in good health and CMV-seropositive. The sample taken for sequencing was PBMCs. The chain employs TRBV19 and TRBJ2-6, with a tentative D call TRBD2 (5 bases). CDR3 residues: CASSIARDPGANVLTF. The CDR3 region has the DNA TGTGCCAGTAGTATAGCGAGGGATCCTGGGGCCAACGTCCTGACTTTC.